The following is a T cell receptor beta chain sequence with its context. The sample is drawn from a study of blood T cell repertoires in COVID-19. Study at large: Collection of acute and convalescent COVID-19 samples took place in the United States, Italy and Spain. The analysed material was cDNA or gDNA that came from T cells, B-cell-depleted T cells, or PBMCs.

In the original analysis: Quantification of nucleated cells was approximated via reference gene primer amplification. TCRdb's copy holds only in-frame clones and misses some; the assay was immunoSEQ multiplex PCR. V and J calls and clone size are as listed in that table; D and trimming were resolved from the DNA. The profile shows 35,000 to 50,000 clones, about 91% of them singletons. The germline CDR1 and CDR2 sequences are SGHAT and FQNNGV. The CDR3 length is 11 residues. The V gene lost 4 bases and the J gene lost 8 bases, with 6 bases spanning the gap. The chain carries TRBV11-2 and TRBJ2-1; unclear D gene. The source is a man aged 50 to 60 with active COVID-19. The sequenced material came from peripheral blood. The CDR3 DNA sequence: TGTGCCAGCAGCTGGGCTGATGAGCAGTTCTTC. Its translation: CASSWADEQFF.